This T cell receptor beta chain was identified during a study of read filtering for tumor transcriptome and immune sequencing. Findings of the study overall: Dropping single-read clonotypes raised IR-seq and RNA-seq shared-clonotype correlation.

This library used 300 to 450 ng RNA and molecular barcoded adaptors spanning alpha/delta and beta/gamma chains. MiXCR, applied by TCRdb to the reads, yields one record per CDR3 protein. Of some 120,000 distinct CDR3 sequences listed, 13% are singletons. Germline lookup yields CDR1 SGHTA and CDR2 FQGTGA. The CDR3 is 14 amino acids. Trimming at V came to 5 bases and at J to 5 bases, leaving 5 bases not matched to a gene. This clonotype was recorded at least ten times. Its antigen is still unknown. Sequenced material: a population of CD138-negative cells sorted from bone marrow. The rearrangement links TRBV7-3 to TRBJ1-1; 10 nucleotides match TRBD1. The source of this sequence is a donor at least 40 years old with multiple myeloma. The CDR3 DNA reads TGTGCCAGCAGCATCGCGGGACAGGGGACTGAAGCTTTCTTT. Translated, it gives CASSIAGQGTEAFF.